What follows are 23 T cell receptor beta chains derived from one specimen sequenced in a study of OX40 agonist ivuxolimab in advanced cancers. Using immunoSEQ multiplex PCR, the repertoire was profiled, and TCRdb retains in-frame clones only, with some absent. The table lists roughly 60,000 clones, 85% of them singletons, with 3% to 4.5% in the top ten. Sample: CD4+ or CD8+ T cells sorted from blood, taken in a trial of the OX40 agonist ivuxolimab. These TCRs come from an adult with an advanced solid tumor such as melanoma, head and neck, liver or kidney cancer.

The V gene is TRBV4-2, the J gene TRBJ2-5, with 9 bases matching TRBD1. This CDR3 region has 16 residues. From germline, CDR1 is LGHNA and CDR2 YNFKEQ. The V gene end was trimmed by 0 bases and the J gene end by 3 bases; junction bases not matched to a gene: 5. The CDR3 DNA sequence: TGTGCCAGCAGCCAAGATCCCAGGACAGGGGAAGAGACCCAGTACTTC. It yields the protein CASSQDPRTGEETQYF.

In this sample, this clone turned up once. This CDR3 reads CASSFSLGRGEKLFF. The CDR3 nucleotides are TGTGCCAGCAGCTTCTCGCTCGGCAGGGGTGAAAAACTGTTTTTT. The rearrangement uses TRBV5-6 and TRBJ1-4; tentative D call: TRBD1 (6 bases). Trimming shortened V by 2 bases and J by 7 bases, and 15 bases separated the two germline ends. Germline V gene sequence: CDR1 SGHDT, CDR2 YYEEEE. This CDR3 is built from 15 residues. The entire variable domain, with the rest obtained from reference TRBV5-6 and TRBJ1-4, is as follows: DAGVTQSPTHLIKTRGQQVTLRCSPKSGHDTVSWYQQALGQGPQFIFQYYEEEERQRGNFPDRFSGHQFPNYSSELNVNALLLGDSALYLCASSFSLGRGEKLFFGSGTQLSVL.

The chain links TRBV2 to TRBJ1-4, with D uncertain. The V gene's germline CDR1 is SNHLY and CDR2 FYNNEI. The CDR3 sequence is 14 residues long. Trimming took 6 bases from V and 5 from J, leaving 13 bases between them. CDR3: CASSRGGRNEKLFF. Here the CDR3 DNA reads TGTGCCAGCAGCCGAGGTGGGAGAAATGAAAAACTGTTTTTT.

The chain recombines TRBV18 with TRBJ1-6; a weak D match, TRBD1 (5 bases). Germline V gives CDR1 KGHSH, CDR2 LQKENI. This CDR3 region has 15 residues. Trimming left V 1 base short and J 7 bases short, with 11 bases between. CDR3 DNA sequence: TGTGCCAGCTCACCACAGGGGAATGTCAATTCACCCCTCCACTTT. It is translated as CASSPQGNVNSPLHF.

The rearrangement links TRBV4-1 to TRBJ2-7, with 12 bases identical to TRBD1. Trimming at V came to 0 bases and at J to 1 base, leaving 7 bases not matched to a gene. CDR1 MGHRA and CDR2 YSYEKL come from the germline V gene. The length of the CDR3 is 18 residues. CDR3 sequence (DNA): TGCGCCAGCAGCCAAGATGGGGGACAGGGGGCCGAATCCTACGAGCAGTACTTC. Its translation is CASSQDGGQGAESYEQYF.

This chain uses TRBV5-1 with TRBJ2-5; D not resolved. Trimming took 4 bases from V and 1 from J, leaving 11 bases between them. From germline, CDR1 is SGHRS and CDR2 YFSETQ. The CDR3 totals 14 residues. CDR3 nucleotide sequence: TGCGCCAGCAGCCCCCCCGGGTCCCAAGAGACCCAGTACTTC. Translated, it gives CASSPPGSQETQYF.

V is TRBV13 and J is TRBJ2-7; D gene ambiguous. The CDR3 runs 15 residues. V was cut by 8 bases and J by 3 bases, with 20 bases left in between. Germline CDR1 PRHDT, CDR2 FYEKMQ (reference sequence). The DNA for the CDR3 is TGTGCCAGCGCAAAAAAGGGTCCGCCCCTCTACGAGCAGTACTTC. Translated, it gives CASAKKGPPLYEQYF.

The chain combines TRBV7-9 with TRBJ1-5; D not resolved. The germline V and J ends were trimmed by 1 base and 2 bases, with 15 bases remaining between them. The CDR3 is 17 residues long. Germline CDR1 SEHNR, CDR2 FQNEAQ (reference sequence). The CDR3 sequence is CASSLVSGPVGNQPQHF. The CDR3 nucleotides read TGTGCCAGCAGCTTAGTCTCCGGGCCGGTGGGCAATCAGCCCCAGCATTTT.

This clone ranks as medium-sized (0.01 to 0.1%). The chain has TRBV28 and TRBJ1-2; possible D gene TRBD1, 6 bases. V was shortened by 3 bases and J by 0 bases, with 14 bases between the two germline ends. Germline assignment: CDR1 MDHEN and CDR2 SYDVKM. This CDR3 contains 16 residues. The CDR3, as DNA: TGTGCCAGCAGTTTCGTGTTGAGGGGGTCTAACTATGGCTACACCTTC. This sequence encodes CASSFVLRGSNYGYTF.

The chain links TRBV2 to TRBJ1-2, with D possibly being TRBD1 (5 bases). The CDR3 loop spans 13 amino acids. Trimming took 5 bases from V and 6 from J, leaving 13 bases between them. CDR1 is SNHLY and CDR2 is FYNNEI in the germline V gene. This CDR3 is CASSLSTEDGYTF. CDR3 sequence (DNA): TGTGCCAGCAGTCTGTCGACAGAGGATGGCTACACCTTC.

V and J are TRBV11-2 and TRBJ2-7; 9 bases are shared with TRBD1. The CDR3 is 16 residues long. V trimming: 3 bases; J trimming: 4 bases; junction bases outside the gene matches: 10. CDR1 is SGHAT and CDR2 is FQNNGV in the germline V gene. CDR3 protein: CASSLGQGLSGYEQYF. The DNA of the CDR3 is TGTGCCAGCAGCTTGGGACAGGGTTTGTCTGGGTACGAGCAGTACTTC.

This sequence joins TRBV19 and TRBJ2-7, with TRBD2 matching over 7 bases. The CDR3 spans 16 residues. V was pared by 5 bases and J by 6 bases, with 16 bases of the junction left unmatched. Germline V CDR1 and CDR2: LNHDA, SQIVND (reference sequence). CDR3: CASSWETSLADPEQYF. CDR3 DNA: TGTGCCAGTAGTTGGGAGACTAGCCTGGCTGACCCCGAGCAGTACTTC.

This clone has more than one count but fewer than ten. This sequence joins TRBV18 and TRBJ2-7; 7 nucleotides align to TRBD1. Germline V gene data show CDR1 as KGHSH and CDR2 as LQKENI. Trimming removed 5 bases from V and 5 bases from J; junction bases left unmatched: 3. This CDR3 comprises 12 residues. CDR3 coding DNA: TGTGCCAGCTCAGACGACAGGGACGAGCAGTACTTC. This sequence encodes CASSDDRDEQYF. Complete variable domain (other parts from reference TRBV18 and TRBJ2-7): NAGVMQNPRHLVRRRGQEARLRCSPMKGHSHVYWYRQLPEEGLKFMVYLQKENIIDESGMPKERFSAEFPKEGPSILRIQQVVRGDSAAYFCASSDDRDEQYFGPGTRLTVT.

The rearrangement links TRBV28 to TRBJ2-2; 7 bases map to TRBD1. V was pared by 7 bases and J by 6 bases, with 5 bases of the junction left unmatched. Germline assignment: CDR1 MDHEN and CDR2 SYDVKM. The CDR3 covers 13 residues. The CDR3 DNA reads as TGTGCCAGCAATAGGGGGCTTGCCGGGGAGCTGTTTTTT. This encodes CASNRGLAGELFF.

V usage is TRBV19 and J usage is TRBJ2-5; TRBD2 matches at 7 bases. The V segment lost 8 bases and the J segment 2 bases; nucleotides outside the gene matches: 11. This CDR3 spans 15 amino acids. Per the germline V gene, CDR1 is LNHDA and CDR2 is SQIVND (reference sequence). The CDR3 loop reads CASARGEGGQETQYF. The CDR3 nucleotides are TGTGCCAGTGCAAGGGGAGAGGGAGGGCAAGAGACCCAGTACTTC.

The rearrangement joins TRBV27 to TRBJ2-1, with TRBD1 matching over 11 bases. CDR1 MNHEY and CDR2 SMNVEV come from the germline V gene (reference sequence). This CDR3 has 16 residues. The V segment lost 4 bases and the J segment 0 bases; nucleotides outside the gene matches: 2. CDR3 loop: CASSYGTGGSYNEQFF. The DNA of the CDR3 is TGTGCCAGCAGTTACGGGACAGGGGGCTCCTACAATGAGCAGTTCTTC.

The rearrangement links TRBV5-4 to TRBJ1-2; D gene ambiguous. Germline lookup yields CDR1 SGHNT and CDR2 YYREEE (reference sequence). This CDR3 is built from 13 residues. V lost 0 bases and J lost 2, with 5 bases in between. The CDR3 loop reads CASSLVDNYGYTF. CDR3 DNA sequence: TGTGCCAGCAGCTTGGTTGACAACTATGGCTACACCTTC.

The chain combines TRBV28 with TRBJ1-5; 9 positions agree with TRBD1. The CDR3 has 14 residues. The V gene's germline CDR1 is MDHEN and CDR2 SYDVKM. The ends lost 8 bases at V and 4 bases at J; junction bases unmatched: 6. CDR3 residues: CASRGQGLNQPQHF. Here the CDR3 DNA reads TGTGCCAGCCGGGGACAGGGACTTAATCAGCCCCAGCATTTT.

CDR3 region: CASSLDTGDQETQYF. The CDR3 nucleotides are TGCGCCAGCAGCTTGGATACAGGGGATCAAGAGACCCAGTACTTC. The V call is TRBV5-1, the J call TRBJ2-5; 7 positions agree with TRBD1. The CDR3 spans 15 residues. Germline V CDR1 and CDR2: SGHRS, YFSETQ. After removal of 0 bases from V and 2 bases from J, the junction contained 4 bases not matched to a gene.

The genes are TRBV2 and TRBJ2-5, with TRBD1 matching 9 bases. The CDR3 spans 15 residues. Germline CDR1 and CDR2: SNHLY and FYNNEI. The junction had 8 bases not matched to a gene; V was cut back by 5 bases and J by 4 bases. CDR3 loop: CASSNRDRVSETQYF. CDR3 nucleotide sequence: TGTGCCAGCAGTAACCGGGACAGGGTATCAGAGACCCAGTACTTC.

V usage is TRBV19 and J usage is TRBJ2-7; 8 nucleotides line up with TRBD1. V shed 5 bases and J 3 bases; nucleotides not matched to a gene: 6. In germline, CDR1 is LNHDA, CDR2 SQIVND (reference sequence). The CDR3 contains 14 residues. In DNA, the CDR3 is TGTGCCAGTAGTTTTCTGGGACAGGTCTACGAGCAGTACTTC. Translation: CASSFLGQVYEQYF.

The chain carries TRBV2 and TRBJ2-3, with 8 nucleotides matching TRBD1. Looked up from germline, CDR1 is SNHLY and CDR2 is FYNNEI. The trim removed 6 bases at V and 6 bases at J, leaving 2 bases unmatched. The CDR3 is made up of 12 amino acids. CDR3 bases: TGTGCCAGCAGGGACAGGGCCGATACGCAGTATTTT. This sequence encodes CASRDRADTQYF.

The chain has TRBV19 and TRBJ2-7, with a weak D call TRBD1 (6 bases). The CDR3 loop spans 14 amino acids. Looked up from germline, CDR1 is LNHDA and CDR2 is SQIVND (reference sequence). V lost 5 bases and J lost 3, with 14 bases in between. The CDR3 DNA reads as TGTGCCAGTAGTCAGGGGCGGGCAGTCTACGAGCAGTACTTC. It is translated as CASSQGRAVYEQYF.